These T cell receptor beta chains were read from a single sample in a study of radiation and T cells in renal cell carcinoma. Only in-frame clones appear in the TCRdb table, and some are missing; sequencing was by immunoSEQ multiplex PCR. The sample includes around 130,000 clones, more than 75% seen only once; the top ten take 4.5% to 7.5%. The input for sequencing was blood, taken from a patient whose treatment included radiotherapy and nephrectomy. The receptors stem from a woman aged 70-85 years with renal cell carcinoma. The CDR3 runs from the conserved cysteine through the conserved F or W. D genes are given only for firm matches. The size entry is marked missing in some rows and otherwise reads once, few, many or a size class.

V gene,J gene,D gene,clone size,CDR3 DNA,CDR3 protein
TRBV9,TRBJ2-2,-,-,TGTGCCAGCAGCGTAGGAAGATCCGGGGAGCTGTTTTTT,CASSVGRSGELFF
TRBV30,TRBJ2-7,-,-,TGTGCCTGGAGGTTGCAGCCCTACGAGCAGTACTTC,CAWRLQPYEQYF
TRBV6-5,TRBJ2-7,-,-,TGTGCCAGCAGCCGGGACAATTACGAGCAGTACTTC,CASSRDNYEQYF
TRBV9,TRBJ1-6,TRBD1,once,TGTGCCAGCAGCGTACTTCCGGGACAGGATAATTCACCCCTCCACTTT,CASSVLPGQDNSPLHF
TRBV12-5,TRBJ1-5,-,-,TGTGCTAGTGGTCCCGGGGGGGGCAATCAGCCCCAGCATTTT,CASGPGGGNQPQHF
TRBV10-3,TRBJ1-1,-,-,TGTGCCATCATAAGGTCCGGGGTACGTACTGAAGCTTTCTTT,CAIIRSGVRTEAFF
TRBV6-5,TRBJ1-5,TRBD1,-,TGTGCCAGCAGTCTGACAGGGAACAATCAGCCCCAGCATTTT,CASSLTGNNQPQHF
TRBV11-2,TRBJ2-7,-,-,TGTGCCAGCAGCTTAGGAGCCTCCGGCAGAATCGACGAGCAGTACTTC,CASSLGASGRIDEQYF
TRBV19,TRBJ1-2,TRBD1,-,TGTGCCAGTAGTTCCCTGACAGGGAGAGGCTACACCTTC,CASSSLTGRGYTF
TRBV6-4,TRBJ2-3,TRBD1,-,TGTGCCAGCAGCTTACAGGGGGCGTCAGATACGCAGTATTTT,CASSLQGASDTQYF
TRBV30,TRBJ1-4,-,-,TGTGCCTGGAGAGGGAGGTGGGAAAAACTGTTTTTT,CAWRGRWEKLFF
TRBV20-1,TRBJ2-7,-,-,TGCAGTGCTAGTATTCAGTACGAGCAGTACTTC,CSASIQYEQYF
TRBV28,TRBJ2-3,-,-,TGTGCCAGCTCGGACTCCACGCAGTATTTT,CASSDSTQYF
TRBV19,TRBJ1-1,-,-,TGTGCCAGTAGTATAGTACTCTTGAGAGGGATGAACACTGAAGCTTTCTTT,CASSIVLLRGMNTEAFF
TRBV6-1,TRBJ1-1,-,-,TGTGCCAGCAGACCCCTTACTGAAGCTTTCTTT,CASRPLTEAFF
TRBV30,TRBJ1-1,-,few,TGTGCCTGCCTAGCGTACACTGAAGCTTTCTTT,CACLAYTEAFF
TRBV10-3,TRBJ2-3,TRBD2,-,TGTGCCATCAGCACGACTAGCGGGGGCACAGATACGCAGTATTTT,CAISTTSGGTDTQYF
TRBV2,TRBJ2-7,-,-,TGTGCCAGCTACGACGGGTTAGGGTTCCCCCCCTACGAGCAGTACTTC,CASYDGLGFPPYEQYF
TRBV7-6,TRBJ2-3,-,-,TGTGCCAGCAGCTTAGTTCAGGGGGATACGCAGTATTTT,CASSLVQGDTQYF
TRBV6-5,TRBJ1-1,-,-,TGTGCCAGCAGGCTTGGACAGCAGAACACTGAAGCTTTCTTT,CASRLGQQNTEAFF